This T cell receptor (beta chain) originates from a study of cytomegalovirus exposure and HLA in healthy donors. Study findings and constraints: For most TCR beta V segments, an earlier analysis put the productive rate at about 87% or about 30% of the time.

The donors gave bone marrow, and they were healthy. The PCR had 60 Vbeta and 13 Jbeta primers. This table comes from immunoSEQ multiplex PCR, and its TCRdb copy is limited to in-frame clones, with some not included. The sample has about 130,000 clones, approximately 80% seen once. The CDR3 sequence is 14 residues long. The germline V gene has CDR1 MNHEY and CDR2 SMNVEV (reference sequence). Worth noting for this clone: The antigen is not known. At one end, the junction sequence differs from germline, possibly due to a read error. Other DNA sequences within the sample encode an identical CDR3.

The material sequenced was PBMCs. The origin of this receptor is a male donor in good health and CMV-seronegative. The chain links TRBV27 to TRBJ2-7; 7 bases agree with TRBD1. As DNA, the CDR3 is TGTGCCAGCAGTAAGCAGGGACAGTCCTATGAGCAGTACTTC. This sequence encodes CASSKQGQSYEQYF.